This T cell receptor (beta chain) was found in a study of low-dose radiotherapy and immunotherapy resistance in tumors. The wider study: In Cohort 2, 1 Gy per fraction was delivered every two weeks, for a total of 13 Gy over 26 weeks. Aspirin 300 mg, taken orally and daily, was given to patients for four cycles from cycle 1 day 1. Dosing of intravenous cyclophosphamide at 200 mg/m2 occurred every two weeks and took place one day prior to radiation and immunotherapy.

Both TCRalpha and TCRbeta chains were reverse transcribed with V-gene-specific primers. With a V-primer adapter and a constant-region primer, TCRs were amplified for 20 PCR cycles. MiXCR, run by TCRdb on the reads, gives a single entry per CDR3 protein. This table holds 12,000 to 15,000 distinct CDR3 sequences, 70% to 80% found once. This clonotype was obtained from a human donor with advanced metastatic prostate, ovarian, gallbladder or colorectal cancer (not recorded which). This table probably holds off-target reads from a library built for another chain.

The CDR3 DNA sequence: TGCAGTGCTAGAGGTCGGGTGGGGGCTCTGGGGGGGAACAATGAGCAGTTCTTC. Its translation: CSARGRVGALGGNNEQFF. The chain joins TRBV20-1 to TRBJ2-1; TRBD2 might be the D (7 bases). The length of the CDR3 is 18 residues. Germline V lookup: CDR1 DFQATT, CDR2 SNEGSKA (reference sequence). The V gene lost 1 base and the J gene lost 5 bases, with 24 bases spanning the gap.